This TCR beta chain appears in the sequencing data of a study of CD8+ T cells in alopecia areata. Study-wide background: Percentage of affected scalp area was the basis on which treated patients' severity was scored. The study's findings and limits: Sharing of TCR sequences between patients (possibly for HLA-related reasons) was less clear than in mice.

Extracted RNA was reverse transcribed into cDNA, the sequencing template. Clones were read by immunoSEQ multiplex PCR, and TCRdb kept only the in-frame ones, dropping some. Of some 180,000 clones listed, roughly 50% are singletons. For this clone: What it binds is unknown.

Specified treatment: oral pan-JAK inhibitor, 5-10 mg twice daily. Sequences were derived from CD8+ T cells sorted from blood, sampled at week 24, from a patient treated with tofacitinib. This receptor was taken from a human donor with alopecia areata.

Here the CDR3 reads CASSTGRQGTEAFF. DNA of the CDR3: TGTGCCAGCAGCACCGGCAGACAGGGCACTGAAGCTTTCTTT. This chain links TRBV11-2 with TRBJ1-1; TRBD1 agrees at 7 bases. V shed 5 bases, J shed 4 bases, and the junction held 7 bases outside the gene matches. Germline CDR1 and CDR2: SGHAT and FQNNGV. There are 14 residues in the CDR3.